The subject of this entry is one T cell receptor beta chain. Its specificity is unknown. The sample originates from a study of tumor-infiltrating lymphocytes in primary liver carcinoma. Study outcomes and limitations: The 250 largest clones made up significantly more of tumor than blood repertoires (p = 0.039). Relative to tumor region pairs, the tumor-adjacent and tumor-blood pairs showed overlap that was lower.

Production of TCR beta cDNA used roughly 0.55 ug total RNA together with a constant-region primer. TCR beta libraries came from three nested multiplex PCR rounds using slightly modified ARM-PCR. Amplification in the first two PCR rounds was performed using TRBV1-TRBV30 forward primers and a C-beta reverse primer for approximately 10 cycles each. Each CDR3 protein gets one entry after TCRdb re-called the multiplex PCR reads with MiXCR. The data hold more than 100,000 distinct CDR3 sequences, with around two thirds observed a single time. Both RNA and DNA were isolated together from around 20-30 mg of bulk tissue that had not been sorted. Each participant had primary liver carcinoma, and surgical resection was the treatment. Infection with HBV was chronic in patients; they were treatment-naive. After removal of 8 bases from V and 5 bases from J, the junction contained 13 bases not matched to a gene. The germline gives CDR1 SGHAT, CDR2 FQNNGV. The CDR3 spans 15 residues.

J is TRBJ1-1 and V is TRBV11-2, with 8 nucleotides matching TRBD1. Sequencing was done on a sample of liver tumor tissue from sampling region 1. Subset denoted: tumor region T1, superior pole. This clonotype originated in a woman aged 55-70 years with primary liver carcinoma and hepatitis B virus infection. CDR3: CASAWDRWLGTEAFF. The CDR3, as DNA: TGTGCCAGCGCGTGGGACAGGTGGCTCGGAACTGAAGCTTTCTTT.